Below are 18 T cell receptor beta chains sequenced from a single sample in a study of cytomegalovirus exposure and HLA in healthy donors. The PCR ran on 60 Vbeta and 13 Jbeta primers. Sequencing was performed with immunoSEQ multiplex PCR; in TCRdb, only in-frame clones are kept and a portion is missing. The profile shows approximately 89,000 clones, roughly three quarters of them singletons. The specimen was PBMCs. The source of these receptors is a man aged 25-45 years in good health and CMV-seronegative.

This clone showed up just a few times. The V gene is TRBV4-2, the J gene TRBJ2-2; TRBD1 might be the D (6 bases). V lost 0 bases, J lost 3 bases, and 8 bases lay in between. Germline CDR1 is LGHNA and CDR2 is YNFKEQ. CDR3 size: 15 residues. The CDR3 region is CASSQEGAHTGELFF. Written as DNA, the CDR3 is TGTGCCAGCAGCCAAGAGGGGGCTCACACCGGGGAGCTGTTTTTT.

The chain is built from TRBV4-2 and TRBJ2-7; TRBD2 matches at 8 bases. This CDR3 contains 14 residues. The junction had 1 base not matched to a gene; V was cut back by 0 bases and J by 3 bases. Germline CDR1 is LGHNA and CDR2 is YNFKEQ. In DNA form, the CDR3 reads TGTGCCAGCAGCCAAGACACTAGCGGCTACGAGCAGTACTTC. It yields the protein CASSQDTSGYEQYF.

CDR3 loop: CASSLGGRTGELFF. DNA for the CDR3: TGCGCCAGCAGCTTGGGGGGGCGAACCGGGGAGCTGTTTTTT. The rearrangement uses TRBV5-1 and TRBJ2-2, with D perhaps matching TRBD1 (6 bases). Germline values: CDR1 SGHRS, CDR2 YFSETQ. The germline V and J ends were trimmed by 0 bases and 5 bases, with 8 bases remaining between them. CDR3 length equals 14 residues.

The chain is built from TRBV7-9 and TRBJ2-3, with 9 positions matching TRBD2. CDR3 length: 17 residues. The germline V gene encodes CDR1 SEHNR and CDR2 FQNEAQ (reference sequence). Trimming cost V 1 base and J 5 bases; bases outside gene matches: 10. The CDR3 nucleotides are TGTGCCAGCAGCTTAGATTCGGCGGGAGGGCCGCGAGATACGCAGTATTTT. Protein product: CASSLDSAGGPRDTQYF.

This chain connects TRBV5-6 to TRBJ2-2, with D possibly being TRBD1 (5 bases). CDR1 SGHDT and CDR2 YYEEEE come from the germline V gene. The CDR3 sequence is 13 residues long. Trimming stripped 0 bases from V and 5 bases from J, with 5 bases between. The CDR3 region is CASSLEGTGELFF. DNA for the CDR3: TGTGCCAGCAGCTTGGAGGGGACCGGGGAGCTGTTTTTT.

The V and J genes are TRBV2 and TRBJ1-5, with D perhaps TRBD1 (5 bases). The length of the CDR3 is 19 residues. V dropped 2 bases and J dropped 0 bases, with 20 bases sitting between them. Germline CDR1 reads SNHLY; CDR2 reads FYNNEI. The CDR3: CASSESYRKLLYSNQPQHF. For the CDR3, the DNA is TGTGCCAGCAGTGAATCCTACAGGAAGCTATTATATAGCAATCAGCCCCAGCATTTT.

The chain employs TRBV10-3 and TRBJ2-1; D unclear. V was clipped by 6 bases and J by 8 bases, with 20 bases between them. Germline V gene data show CDR1 as ENHRY and CDR2 as SYGVKD. The CDR3 contains 15 residues. The CDR3 nucleotides read TGTGCCATCAGAAACCCCCGTACGGTTTTGGATGAGCAGTTCTTC. This gives the protein CAIRNPRTVLDEQFF.

The J gene is TRBJ1-2, the V gene TRBV29-1; D might be TRBD1 (5 bases). Germline assignment: CDR1 SQVTM and CDR2 ANQGSEA. This CDR3 is 12 amino acids long. V dropped 5 bases and J dropped 3 bases, with 10 bases sitting between them. This CDR3 reads CSVLQEDYGYTF. The CDR3 nucleotides read TGCAGCGTTCTACAGGAAGACTATGGCTACACCTTC.

This chain joins TRBV14 and TRBJ2-5, with 9 bases identical to TRBD1. With V trimmed by 1 base and J by 9 bases, 9 bases remained unmatched. The CDR3 sequence is 15 residues long. Germline-derived CDR1 and CDR2 are SGHDN and FVKESK. CDR3: CASSQAPGQGMAQYF. The CDR3 nucleotides are TGTGCCAGCAGCCAAGCACCGGGACAGGGTATGGCCCAGTACTTC.

Comment on this clone: The junction departs from germline at one end; a sequencing error may be responsible. The chain uses TRBV7-9 and TRBJ2-5; tentatively, D is TRBD1 (6 bases). The CDR3 loop spans 15 amino acids. The germline CDR1 and CDR2 sequences are SEHNR and FQNEAQ (reference sequence). The CDR3 sequence: CSSNLGQGIQETQYF. As DNA, the CDR3 is TGTTCCAGCAACTTAGGCCAGGGGATCCAAGAGACCCAGTACTTC.

The gene calls are TRBV28 and TRBJ1-3; D is ambiguous. The V end was cut by 2 bases, the J end by 0 bases, with 8 bases between. Per germline, CDR1 MDHEN and CDR2 SYDVKM. The length of the CDR3 is 15 residues. This CDR3 is CASSLRQISGNTIYF. The DNA of the CDR3 is TGTGCCAGCAGTTTACGTCAGATCTCTGGAAACACCATATATTTT.

This clone appeared a single time. The chain combines TRBV29-1 with TRBJ2-1, with 8 bases matching TRBD2. Trimming at V came to 4 bases and at J to 5 bases, leaving 4 bases not matched to a gene. CDR1 is SQVTM and CDR2 is ANQGSEA in the germline V gene. This CDR3 has 13 amino acids. DNA of the CDR3: TGCAGCGTTGCACTGCGGGGGGACAATGAGCAGTTCTTC. It codes for CSVALRGDNEQFF.

This clone was seen a few times. The chain combines TRBV5-8 with TRBJ2-5, with D unresolved. The length of the CDR3 is 15 residues. Germline V gene data show CDR1 as SGHTS and CDR2 as YDEGEE. Trimming removed 4 bases at V and 0 bases at J, with 13 bases between. CDR3 sequence reads: CASSPVSVYQETQYF. CDR3 bases: TGTGCCAGCAGCCCGGTCTCGGTGTACCAAGAGACCCAGTACTTC.

As concerns this clone: Sequence at one end of the junction differs from germline and may be a read error. This rearrangement joins TRBV11-2 to TRBJ2-5, with a weak D call TRBD1 (6 bases). CDR1 and CDR2 (germline): SGHAT, FQNNGV. The CDR3 is 13 amino acids. CDR3 DNA: TGTGCCAGTAGCTTTGGGGGCTCAGAGACCCAGTACTTC. Translation: CASSFGGSETQYF. The full variable domain, its missing parts supplied by reference TRBV11-2 and TRBJ2-5, is EAGVAQSPRYKIIEKRQSVAFWCNPISGHATLYWYQQILGQGPKLLIQFQNNGVVDDSQLPKDRFSAERLKGVDSTLKIQPAKLEDSAVYLCASSFGGSETQYFGPGTRLLVL.

The rearrangement joins TRBV2 to TRBJ2-7, with 8 bases fitting TRBD2. V was pared by 0 bases and J by 4 bases, with 11 bases of the junction left unmatched. The CDR3 is 17 residues long. Looked up from germline, CDR1 is SNHLY and CDR2 is FYNNEI. Written as DNA, the CDR3 is TGTGCCAGCAGTGAAGCTTTCGGAGTAGCGGGGTTTTACGAGCAGTACTTC. It specifies CASSEAFGVAGFYEQYF.

This rearrangement joins TRBV20-1 to TRBJ1-4; D remains ambiguous. The CDR3 is 11 residues long. Trimming pared 2 bases from V and 10 bases from J, leaving 8 bases between. Germline V gene lookup returns CDR1 DFQATT and CDR2 SNEGSKA (reference sequence). The CDR3 reads CSARTDTKLFF. CDR3 coding DNA: TGCAGTGCTAGAACAGATACAAAACTGTTTTTT.

This clone was found a few times. The chain couples TRBV5-5 to TRBJ1-2; D ambiguous. V was shortened by 4 bases and J by 0 bases, with 13 bases between the two germline ends. This CDR3 is built from 15 residues. Germline CDR1 SGHKS, CDR2 YYEKEE (reference sequence). The chain's CDR3 is CASSLSASSNYGYTF. The CDR3, as DNA: TGTGCCAGCAGCCTGTCCGCAAGCTCTAACTATGGCTACACCTTC.

In this sample, this clone turned up a few times. DNA of the CDR3: TGTGCCATCAGTGAGTCTGGGGCCGCAGCTAACTATGGCTACACCTTC. Translating gives CAISESGAAANYGYTF. This chain joins TRBV10-3 and TRBJ1-2, with D tentatively TRBD1 (5 bases). Trimming cost V 0 bases and J 0 bases, with 11 bases left between them. The CDR3 spans 16 residues. Germline V lookup: CDR1 ENHRY, CDR2 SYGVKD.